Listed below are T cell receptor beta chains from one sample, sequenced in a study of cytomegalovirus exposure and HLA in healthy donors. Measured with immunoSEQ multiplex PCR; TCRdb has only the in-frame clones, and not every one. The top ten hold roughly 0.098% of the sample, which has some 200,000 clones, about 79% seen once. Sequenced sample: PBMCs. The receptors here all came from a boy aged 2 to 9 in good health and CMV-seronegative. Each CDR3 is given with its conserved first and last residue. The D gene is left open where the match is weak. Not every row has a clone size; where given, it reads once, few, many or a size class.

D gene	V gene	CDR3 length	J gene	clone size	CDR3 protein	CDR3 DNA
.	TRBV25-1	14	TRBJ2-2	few	CASSVRRNTGELFF	TGTGCCAGCAGTGTGCGGAGGAACACCGGGGAGCTGTTTTTT
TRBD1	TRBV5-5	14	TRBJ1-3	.	CASSLEGGGNTIYF	TGTGCCAGCAGCTTGGAAGGGGGCGGAAACACCATATATTTT
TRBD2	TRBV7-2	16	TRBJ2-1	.	CASSPSGPGGYNEQFF	TGTGCCAGCAGCCCATCGGGGCCGGGGGGATACAATGAGCAGTTCTTC
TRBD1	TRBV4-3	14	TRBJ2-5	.	CASSVGQGQETQYF	TGCGCCAGCAGCGTTGGACAGGGCCAAGAGACCCAGTACTTC
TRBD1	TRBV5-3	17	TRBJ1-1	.	CARSLPYRGPMNTEAFF	TGTGCCAGAAGCTTACCTTACAGGGGCCCTATGAACACTGAAGCTTTCTTT
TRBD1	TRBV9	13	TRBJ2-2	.	CASSITGAGELFF	TGTGCCAGCAGCATCACAGGGGCCGGGGAGCTGTTTTTT
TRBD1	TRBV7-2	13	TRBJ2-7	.	CASSGTGGYEQYF	TGTGCCAGCAGTGGGACAGGGGGCTACGAGCAGTACTTC
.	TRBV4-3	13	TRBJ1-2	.	CASSLVRGGGYTF	TGCGCCAGCAGCCTCGTGAGGGGAGGAGGCTACACCTTC
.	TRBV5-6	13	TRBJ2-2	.	CASSLGARPELFF	TGTGCCAGCAGCTTGGGAGCGAGGCCTGAGCTGTTTTTT
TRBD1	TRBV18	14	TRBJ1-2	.	CASSPLGQGYGYTF	TGTGCCAGCTCACCCCTGGGACAGGGCTATGGCTACACCTTC
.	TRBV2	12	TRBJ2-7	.	CASRAGTQEQYF	TGTGCCAGCAGGGCCGGGACTCAGGAGCAGTACTTC
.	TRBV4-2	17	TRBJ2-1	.	CASSQDWMERLYNEQFF	TGTGCCAGCAGCCAAGATTGGATGGAAAGACTCTACAATGAGCAGTTCTTC
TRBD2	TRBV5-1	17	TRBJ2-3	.	CASSPLPTSGGGDTQYF	TGCGCCAGCAGCCCGTTACCGACTAGCGGGGGGGGAGATACGCAGTATTTT
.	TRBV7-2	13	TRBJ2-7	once	CASSLKGVHEQYF	TGTGCCAGCAGCTTAAAGGGGGTCCACGAGCAGTACTTC
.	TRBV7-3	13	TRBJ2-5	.	CASSFSIRETQYF	TGTGCCAGCAGCTTTAGCATCCGGGAGACCCAGTACTTC
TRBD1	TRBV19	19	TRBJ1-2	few	CASSITVPGQSSANYGYTF	TGTGCCAGTAGTATAACTGTCCCGGGACAGTCCTCGGCTAACTATGGCTACACCTTC
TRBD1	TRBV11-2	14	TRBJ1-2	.	CASSPPGQDYGYTF	TGTGCCAGCAGCCCGCCGGGACAGGACTATGGCTACACCTTC
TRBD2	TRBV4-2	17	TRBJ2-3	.	CASSPSASGGARDTQYF	TGTGCCAGCAGCCCCTCAGCTAGCGGGGGGGCCAGAGATACGCAGTATTTT
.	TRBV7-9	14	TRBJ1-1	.	CASSLDLVNTEAFF	TGTGCCAGCAGCTTAGATCTCGTTAACACTGAAGCTTTCTTT
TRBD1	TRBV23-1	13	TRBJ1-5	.	CATQDRRNQPQHF	TGCGCCACCCAGGACAGGAGGAATCAGCCCCAGCATTTT
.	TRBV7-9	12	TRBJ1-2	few	CASSDSENGYTF	TGTGCCAGCAGCGACAGCGAAAATGGCTACACCTTC
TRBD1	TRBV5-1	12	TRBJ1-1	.	CASSLDRVEAFF	TGCGCCAGCAGCCTGGACAGGGTTGAAGCTTTCTTT
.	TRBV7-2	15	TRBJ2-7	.	CASSLVGGLSYEQYF	TGTGCCAGCAGCTTAGTGGGGGGACTCTCCTACGAGCAGTACTTC
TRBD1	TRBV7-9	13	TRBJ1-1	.	CASQTGMKAEAFF	TGTGCCAGCCAGACAGGGATGAAGGCTGAAGCTTTCTTT
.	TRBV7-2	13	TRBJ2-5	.	CASSQVALETQYF	TGTGCCAGCAGCCAAGTCGCGTTAGAGACCCAGTACTTC
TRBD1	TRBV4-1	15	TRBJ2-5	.	CASSFRDRGGETQYF	TGCGCCAGCAGCTTCCGGGACAGGGGCGGGGAGACCCAGTACTTC